The present entry profiles one TCR beta chain with its context. V was clipped by 4 bases and J by 0 bases; unmatched bases: 5. Germline V gene lookup returns CDR1 SGDLS and CDR2 YYNGEE. This CDR3 spans 15 amino acids. The data were taken from a study of T cell responses to AZD1222 COVID-19 vaccine. Libraries were prepared by immunoSEQ multiplex PCR; TCRdb keeps only in-frame clonotypes and omits some of them. This table has about 100,000 clones, about 90% appearing once. This sample comprised peripheral blood, obtained on day 0 of MenACWY control vaccination. This sequence originates from an adult in good health. The V call is TRBV9, the J call TRBJ1-2; 8 nucleotides agree with TRBD1. The CDR3 DNA reads as TGTGCCAGCAGCTTCGGACAGGGCGCTAACTATGGCTACACCTTC. Residues: CASSFGQGANYGYTF.